This T cell receptor (beta chain) was identified during a study of T cell responses to AZD1222 COVID-19 vaccine. Looked up from germline, CDR1 is MGHDK and CDR2 is SYGVNS. The CDR3 contains 17 residues. Losses at the gene ends were 4 bases for V and 2 bases for J; bases not matched to a gene: 10. About this clone: Its target is unknown.

TCRdb keeps only in-frame clones here, not all; method: immunoSEQ multiplex PCR. In the table there are about 42,000 clones, around 80% of which are singletons. Study-level findings and limits: After two AZD1222 doses, spike-specific TCR breadth and depth rose versus day 0.

V and J are TRBV25-1 and TRBJ2-4, with 8 bases matching TRBD1. Sequences were derived from peripheral blood, sampled 28 days after the second AZD1222 dose. The sequence derives from an adult who received the AZD1222 COVID-19 vaccine. The CDR3 here is CASSGETGALTKNIQYF. In DNA, the CDR3 is TGTGCCAGCAGTGGAGAGACAGGGGCGCTTACCAAAAACATTCAGTACTTC.